This passage covers 22 T cell receptor beta chains from one sample sequenced in a study of naive and memory T cell subsets. The beta constant-region primer was an equimolar mix of two oligonucleotides covering TRBC1 and TRBC2. Ligated cDNA was amplified by four rounds of PCR with nested alpha and beta constant-region primers and SP2. TCRdb passed the UMI-ligation and nested PCR reads through MiXCR, listing each CDR3 protein once. The sample lists 150,000 or so distinct CDR3 sequences; roughly 22% were seen once. Their antigens remain unidentified. Study-level points and caveats: Naive repertoires, especially CD8, held a few larger clonotypes, possibly memory cells re-expressing CD45RA.

Sequenced material: naive CD4+ T cells from blood. These receptors were collected from a human donor in good health.

This chain uses TRBV12-3 or TRBV12-4 with TRBJ2-7; 9 bases map to TRBD2. The CDR3 loop spans 16 amino acids. J gave up 0 bases and V 4 bases, and 7 bases lay outside the gene matches. Written as DNA, the CDR3 is TGTGCCAGCAGTTCCATCTTTAGCGGGAGCTCCTACGAGCAGTACTTC. It yields the protein CASSSIFSGSSYEQYF.

The sample holds many counts of this clonotype. V usage is TRBV20-1 and J usage is TRBJ2-5, with 12 bases fitting TRBD2. This CDR3 region has 15 residues. Trimming took 5 bases from V and 5 from J; bases not matched to a gene: 9. Germline lookup yields CDR1 DFQATT and CDR2 SNEGSKA (reference sequence). The CDR3 loop reads CSARQTSGRGETQYF. The CDR3, as DNA: TGCAGTGCTCGCCAGACTAGCGGGAGAGGGGAGACCCAGTACTTC.

The V gene is TRBV20-1, the J gene TRBJ1-1, with D possibly matching TRBD1 (5 bases). V shed 5 bases and J shed 5 bases, with 15 bases lying between them. CDR1 and CDR2 (germline): DFQATT, SNEGSKA (reference sequence). The CDR3 sequence is 13 residues long. The CDR3 reads CSAPSGGSTEAFF. The CDR3 DNA sequence: TGCAGTGCTCCCTCCGGGGGGTCGACTGAAGCTTTCTTT.

Points on this clonotype: The germline gene is not matched at one end of the junction; a read error may be the cause. V and J are TRBV29-1 and TRBJ1-2, with D perhaps TRBD1 (6 bases). From germline, CDR1 is SQVTM and CDR2 ANQGSEA. The CDR3 extends over 14 amino acids. CDR3 DNA: TGCAGCGTCGAAGGGCAGGGGCAAAACTATGGCTACACCTTC. It yields the protein CSVEGQGQNYGYTF.

The chain is built from TRBV18 and TRBJ2-1, with D tentatively TRBD2 (5 bases). Trimming cost V 1 base and J 10 bases, with 11 bases left between them. The CDR3 totals 13 residues. CDR1 is KGHSH, CDR2 LQKENI, per germline. The DNA of the CDR3 is TGTGCCAGCTCACCACGACTCGGGAACGAGCAGTTCTTC. It is translated as CASSPRLGNEQFF.

This chain connects TRBV5-1 to TRBJ2-3, with TRBD2 as a possible D gene (5 bases). Looked up from germline, CDR1 is SGHRS and CDR2 is YFSETQ. This CDR3 is 14 amino acids long. V was clipped by 7 bases and J by 0 bases, with 12 bases between them. The CDR3 DNA sequence: TGCGCCAGCGGTCCTAGCCCTAGCACAGATACGCAGTATTTT. It yields the protein CASGPSPSTDTQYF.

This clonotype was seen only a few times. The CDR3 nucleotides are TGTGCCAGCAAGTTGAGTAGGGGCGCTTACTATGGCTACACCTTC. It translates to CASKLSRGAYYGYTF. The V and J genes are TRBV28 and TRBJ1-2, with a possible D match to TRBD1 (5 bases). V was pared by 7 bases and J by 3 bases, with 18 bases between. The germline gives CDR1 MDHEN, CDR2 SYDVKM. This CDR3 has 15 residues.

V usage is TRBV20-1 and J usage is TRBJ2-5; no clear D. The CDR3 covers 16 residues. V was cut by 5 bases and J by 5 bases, with 24 bases left in between. Germline V gene lookup returns CDR1 DFQATT and CDR2 SNEGSKA (reference sequence). CDR3 region: CSAPHNTGPQSETQYF. The CDR3 DNA reads as TGCAGTGCTCCGCATAACACCGGGCCGCAGTCGGAGACCCAGTACTTC.

This clonotype was observed a handful of times. The V gene is TRBV3-1, the J gene TRBJ2-3; 15 bases line up with TRBD2. V was clipped by 4 bases and J by 4 bases; unmatched bases: 3. Germline loops: CDR1 LGHDT, CDR2 YNNKEL (reference sequence). This CDR3 has 16 residues. CDR3 nucleotide sequence: TGTGCCAGCAGCCCCTGGACTAGCGGGGGGGCAGATACGCAGTATTTT. It translates to CASSPWTSGGADTQYF.

This clonotype was detected only a few times. The rearrangement joins TRBV6-6 to TRBJ1-1; 10 bases agree with TRBD1. The CDR3 consists of 15 residues. V shed 6 bases and J 1 base; nucleotides not matched to a gene: 5. Germline V gene lookup returns CDR1 MNHNY and CDR2 SVGAGI (reference sequence). CDR3 nucleotides: TGTGCCAGCAGGACAGGGGGCGCAGGGAACACTGAAGCTTTCTTT. Translated, it gives CASRTGGAGNTEAFF.

The DNA of the CDR3 is TGTGCCAGCTCACCTTCTAGCGGCCCCTACGAGCAGTACTTC. Its protein is CASSPSSGPYEQYF. The V call is TRBV18, the J call TRBJ2-7; 7 nucleotides line up with TRBD2. CDR1 is KGHSH, CDR2 LQKENI, per germline. The CDR3 contains 14 residues. V gave up 3 bases and J gave up 2 bases; unmatched junction bases: 4.

V is TRBV28 and J is TRBJ2-1; no clear D gene. From germline, CDR1 is MDHEN and CDR2 SYDVKM. V lost 7 bases and J lost 4, with 14 bases in between. CDR3 length: 14 amino acids. As DNA, the CDR3 is TGTGCCAGCAATCCCACCGGCTATTACAATGAGCAGTTCTTC. Amino acid sequence: CASNPTGYYNEQFF.

V gene TRBV20-1 combines with J gene TRBJ2-3, with D possibly matching TRBD2 (5 bases). The V end was cut by 0 bases, the J end by 1 base, with 11 bases between. This CDR3 comprises 15 residues. Germline lookup yields CDR1 DFQATT and CDR2 SNEGSKA (reference sequence). CDR3 bases: TGCAGTGCTAGAGATTTCGGGAAGGGCACAGATACGCAGTATTTT. This codes for CSARDFGKGTDTQYF.

This clonotype was recorded a few times. The CDR3 here is CASSRGGQGIKLAEAFF. In nucleotides, the CDR3 is TGCGCCAGCAGCCGGGGGGGACAGGGGATAAAACTCGCTGAAGCTTTCTTT. The chain uses TRBV5-1 and TRBJ1-1, with TRBD1 identical over 10 bases. Per germline, CDR1 SGHRS and CDR2 YFSETQ. The V segment lost 4 bases and the J segment 6 bases; nucleotides outside the gene matches: 15. This CDR3 comprises 17 residues. The complete variable domain, with remaining parts taken from reference TRBV5-1 and TRBJ1-1, reads KAGVTQTPRYLIKTRGQQVTLSCSPISGHRSVSWYQQTPGQGLQFLFEYFSETQRNKGNFPGRFSGRQFSNSRSEMNVSTLELGDSALYLCASSRGGQGIKLAEAFFGQGTRLTVV.

The chain links TRBV5-6 to TRBJ2-1; 11 nucleotides align to TRBD2. The J segment lost 7 bases and the V segment lost 3 bases, leaving 9 bases of the junction unmatched. This CDR3 region has 16 residues. The germline V gene has CDR1 SGHDT and CDR2 YYEEEE. The CDR3: CASSSVAGGPWNEQFF. CDR3 nucleotide sequence: TGTGCCAGCAGCTCTGTAGCGGGAGGGCCTTGGAATGAGCAGTTCTTC.

This clonotype came up many times. This rearrangement joins TRBV5-4 to TRBJ2-1, with D perhaps matching TRBD2 (6 bases). V lost 4 bases, J lost 1 base, and 18 bases lay in between. Germline V gene data show CDR1 as SGHNT and CDR2 as YYREEE (reference sequence). The CDR3 loop spans 17 amino acids. The CDR3 reads CASSPLTRLPSYNEQFF. In nucleotides, the CDR3 is TGTGCCAGCAGCCCGCTGACTAGATTGCCGTCCTACAATGAGCAGTTCTTC.

This clonotype was counted a few times. The genes are TRBV28 and TRBJ2-1; D ambiguous. This CDR3 has 13 amino acids. V was trimmed by 5 bases and J by 6 bases, leaving 11 bases between them. Germline V gives CDR1 MDHEN, CDR2 SYDVKM. The DNA for the CDR3 is TGTGCCAGCAGTCCTAACAACCTCAATGAGCAGTTCTTC. Its translation is CASSPNNLNEQFF.

This clonotype has only one observation. V gene TRBV18 combines with J gene TRBJ2-1, with 7 bases that match TRBD2. This CDR3 has 14 residues. Germline CDR1 reads KGHSH; CDR2 reads LQKENI. V was pared by 3 bases and J by 7 bases, with 6 bases of the junction left unmatched. In nucleotides, the CDR3 is TGTGCCAGCTCACCCGGCAGGACTAGGAATGAGCAGTTCTTC. Translating it yields CASSPGRTRNEQFF.

This clonotype was found many times. The gene calls are TRBV20-1 and TRBJ2-7; D possibly corresponds to TRBD2 (5 bases). Germline assignment: CDR1 DFQATT and CDR2 SNEGSKA (reference sequence). V was pared by 0 bases and J by 3 bases, with 15 bases between. The CDR3 totals 15 residues. The CDR3 nucleotides read TGCAGTGCTAGAGATCCGAGCGGATTCCACTACGAGCAGTACTTC. Translation: CSARDPSGFHYEQYF.

The rearrangement links TRBV6-5 to TRBJ1-2; D possibly corresponds to TRBD1 (5 bases). CDR1 and CDR2 (germline): MNHEY, SVGAGI. Deletions cut 5 bases from V and 4 bases from J, with 14 bases between. CDR3 length: 14 amino acids. This CDR3 is CASSVRNRLYGYTF. DNA of the CDR3: TGTGCCAGCAGTGTGAGGAACAGGCTCTATGGCTACACCTTC.

V is TRBV7-8 and J is TRBJ2-3; TRBD2 matches 9 bases. V lost 1 base, J lost 5 bases, and 1 base stayed unmatched. This CDR3 is 14 amino acids long. Germline values: CDR1 SGHVS, CDR2 FQNEAQ. This chain's CDR3 is CASSLELAGDTQYF. CDR3 in DNA: TGTGCCAGCAGCTTAGAACTAGCGGGAGATACGCAGTATTTT.

The sample holds a few counts of this clonotype. The genes are TRBV6-5 and TRBJ1-5; tentatively, D is TRBD1 (5 bases). This CDR3 contains 15 residues. The germline V gene encodes CDR1 MNHEY and CDR2 SVGAGI. V lost 0 bases and J lost 4, with 10 bases in between. As DNA, the CDR3 is TGTGCCAGCAGTTACTCGAGGCGGGGGAATCAGCCCCAGCATTTT. Translated: CASSYSRRGNQPQHF.